The 11 T cell receptor beta chains presented below share a single source sample, sequenced in a study of T-cell reconstitution after alpha-beta-depleted transplantation in children. A TCRbeta library incorporating unique molecular identifiers was prepared. TCRdb analysed the PCR reads with MiXCR anew, one entry per CDR3 protein. Altogether 800,000 to 1,000,000 distinct CDR3 sequences are present, about 31% being singletons, with the ten largest covering roughly 31%. The material was PBMCs, mostly from graft donor cells, obtained 360 days after TCRalphabeta/CD19-depleted stem cell transplant. The receptors originated from a boy in the first two years of life who had a stem cell transplant for SCID, so the T cells may come from the graft donor.

The V gene is TRBV5-1, the J gene TRBJ1-1; possible D gene TRBD1, 5 bases. V lost 4 bases to trimming and J lost 1 base, with 17 bases between them. This CDR3 is 16 amino acids long. CDR1 and CDR2 (germline): SGHRS, YFSETQ. CDR3 sequence: CASSGGRGTANTEAFF. CDR3 sequence (DNA): TGCGCCAGCAGCGGAGGGCGGGGGACGGCGAACACTGAAGCTTTCTTT.

This clonotype has just a few counts. The chain uses TRBV7-6 and TRBJ1-1, with TRBD1 as a possible D gene (5 bases). Per germline, CDR1 SGHVS and CDR2 FNYEAQ. The CDR3 is made up of 16 amino acids. Trimming left V 1 base short and J 0 bases short, with 12 bases between. The CDR3 DNA follows: TGTGCCAGCAGCTTAGAAACGGGGACCCTGAACACTGAAGCTTTCTTT. This encodes CASSLETGTLNTEAFF.

The gene calls are TRBV7-3 and TRBJ2-3; no firm D call. Trimming stripped 2 bases from V and 0 bases from J, with 12 bases between. The CDR3 runs 16 residues. Germline CDR1 and CDR2: SGHTA and FQGTGA. The CDR3 is CASSLGGKASTDTQYF. Here the CDR3 DNA reads TGTGCCAGCAGCTTAGGCGGTAAAGCTAGCACAGATACGCAGTATTTT.

The chain carries TRBV6-5 and TRBJ1-1; 8 bases are a match to TRBD1. V shed 2 bases and J 6 bases; nucleotides not matched to a gene: 14. The CDR3 loop spans 17 amino acids. The germline gives CDR1 MNHEY, CDR2 SVGAGI. CDR3 DNA: TGTGCCAGCAGTTACGGTTGGGGAGACAGGGGAAAGGCTGAAGCTTTCTTT. This codes for CASSYGWGDRGKAEAFF.

The chain is built from TRBV20-1 and TRBJ1-2; 9 positions match TRBD1. CDR3 length equals 15 residues. The germline V gene encodes CDR1 DFQATT and CDR2 SNEGSKA (reference sequence). V was clipped by 6 bases and J by 7 bases; unmatched bases: 15. CDR3 protein: CSARNNRGLYVGYTF. The CDR3 DNA sequence: TGCAGTGCAAGAAATAACAGGGGGCTTTACGTTGGCTACACCTTC.

This clonotype appeared a few times. The chain has TRBV29-1 and TRBJ1-1, with D tentatively TRBD1 (5 bases). The germline V gene encodes CDR1 SQVTM and CDR2 ANQGSEA. The CDR3 runs 13 residues. Trimming took 5 bases from V and 0 from J, leaving 10 bases between them. The CDR3 nucleotides read TGCAGCGTTTCGACGGGACTGAACACTGAAGCTTTCTTT. Protein product: CSVSTGLNTEAFF.

V and J are TRBV29-1 and TRBJ2-2, with D perhaps matching TRBD1 (5 bases). The CDR3 length is 13 residues. The ends were cut back, 5 bases at V and 6 bases at J, with 13 bases in the middle. In germline, CDR1 is SQVTM, CDR2 ANQGSEA. In DNA form, the CDR3 reads TGCAGCGTTAGCAGGGATGATGCCGGGGAGCTGTTTTTT. It translates to CSVSRDDAGELFF.

The chain links TRBV9 to TRBJ2-2; TRBD1 aligns across 12 bases. The CDR3 totals 17 residues. CDR1 is SGDLS and CDR2 is YYNGEE in the germline V gene. V shed 4 bases, J shed 5 bases, and the junction held 9 bases outside the gene matches. The CDR3 DNA reads as TGTGCCAGCAGCCCCGGGACAGGGGGCCCGAGGACCGGGGAGCTGTTTTTT. Its protein product is CASSPGTGGPRTGELFF. The full variable domain, in which reference TRBV9 and TRBJ2-2 provide the parts outside the CDR3, is DSGVTQTPKHLITATGQRVTLRCSPRSGDLSVYWYQQSLDQGLQFLIQYYNGEERAKGNILERFSAQQFPDLHSELNLSSLELGDSALYFCASSPGTGGPRTGELFFGEGSRLTVL.

This clonotype was counted only a few times. The V and J genes are TRBV27 and TRBJ2-1, with 7 nucleotides matching TRBD2. Unmatched junction bases numbered 6, after V lost 3 bases and J lost 4 bases. In germline, CDR1 is MNHEY, CDR2 SMNVEV (reference sequence). The CDR3 is 15 amino acids. CDR3 residues: CASSFGGGMYNEQFF. Written as DNA, the CDR3 is TGTGCCAGCAGTTTCGGCGGGGGAATGTACAATGAGCAGTTCTTC.

This clonotype was observed a few times. The chain carries TRBV20-1 and TRBJ2-7; 7 positions match TRBD1. With V trimmed by 6 bases and J by 5 bases, 7 bases remained unmatched. Germline CDR1 reads DFQATT; CDR2 reads SNEGSKA (reference sequence). The CDR3 loop spans 12 amino acids. CDR3 in amino acids: CSASPGTDEQYF. CDR3 DNA sequence: TGCAGTGCCAGCCCCGGGACAGACGAGCAGTACTTC.

This clonotype has only one observation. V usage is TRBV7-6 and J usage is TRBJ2-3, with 7 positions matching TRBD1. Trimming took 3 bases from V and 4 from J; bases not matched to a gene: 10. The CDR3 covers 16 residues. Germline V gene sequence: CDR1 SGHVS, CDR2 FNYEAQ. The CDR3 nucleotides read TGTGCCAGCAGCTTTGGAGGAGAGGGGGCCCCAGATACGCAGTATTTT. It codes for CASSFGGEGAPDTQYF.